Listed below are T cell receptor beta chains from one sample, sequenced in a study of blood T cell repertoires in COVID-19. Profiled with immunoSEQ multiplex PCR; TCRdb holds only in-frame clones, not every one. The repertoire has under 200,000 clones, about four fifths of them found once; the top ten carry roughly 11%. Material for sequencing was PBMCs or T cells enriched from blood (not recorded which). The origin of the receptors is a man aged 50 or older who had recovered from COVID-19. Each CDR3 is given with its conserved first and last residue. The D gene is left open where the match is weak. Size is stated for part of the rows, as once, few or many counts, or as a class when the clone is expanded.

DNA: TGTGCCAGCAGCCAGGGGCGGTCACCCCTCCACTTT
CDR3: CASSQGRSPLHF
V: TRBV5-6
size: .
J: TRBJ1-6
D: .

DNA: TGTGCCAGCAGCTTCCGGGGAGGAGGCACCGGGGAGCTGTTTTTT
CDR3: CASSFRGGGTGELFF
V: TRBV11-3
size: .
J: TRBJ2-2
D: .

DNA: TGCGCCAGCAGCTTAGGGACAGCAATTCGCACAGATACGCAGTATTTT
CDR3: CASSLGTAIRTDTQYF
V: TRBV5-1
size: many
J: TRBJ2-3
D: TRBD1

DNA: TGTGCCAGCAGTCCGACACAGGCTGCAGATACGCAGTATTTT
CDR3: CASSPTQAADTQYF
V: TRBV5-6
size: .
J: TRBJ2-3
D: .

DNA: TGTGCCAGCAACTCGGACAGGGCCCCTCCCAACGAGCAGTACTTC
CDR3: CASNSDRAPPNEQYF
V: TRBV2
size: .
J: TRBJ2-7
D: TRBD1

DNA: TGTGCCAGCAGCCGGACAGGGGAAAATGGCTACACCTTC
CDR3: CASSRTGENGYTF
V: TRBV6-6
size: .
J: TRBJ1-2
D: TRBD1

DNA: TGTGCCAGCAGCAGCAGGGCCATAATCTACAATGAGCAGTTCTTC
CDR3: CASSSRAIIYNEQFF
V: TRBV7-9
size: few
J: TRBJ2-1
D: .

DNA: TGTGCCAGCAGCGACAGGGGTCCGGGCTTCTCCTACAATGAGCAGTTCTTC
CDR3: CASSDRGPGFSYNEQFF
V: TRBV7-2
size: .
J: TRBJ2-1
D: TRBD1

DNA: TGTGCCATCAGTGGGACTAGCGGGCCTCAAGAGACCCAGTACTTC
CDR3: CAISGTSGPQETQYF
V: TRBV10-3
size: few
J: TRBJ2-5
D: TRBD2

DNA: TGTGCCAGCAGCTTTCGCAGGATGAACACCGGGGAGCTGTTTTTT
CDR3: CASSFRRMNTGELFF
V: TRBV11-2
size: .
J: TRBJ2-2
D: .

DNA: TGTGCCAGCAGTGAAGTGATAAGCGGGGGAGAGCAGTTCTTC
CDR3: CASSEVISGGEQFF
V: TRBV6-1
size: many
J: TRBJ2-1
D: TRBD2

DNA: TGCGCCAGCAGCCCCGCGGGGAGGACGGTGAACACTGAAGCTTTCTTT
CDR3: CASSPAGRTVNTEAFF
V: TRBV5-1
size: .
J: TRBJ1-1
D: .

DNA: TGTGCCAGCAGCGGATTGGGACAGGGGCATGAAAAACTGTTTTTT
CDR3: CASSGLGQGHEKLFF
V: TRBV5-6
size: once
J: TRBJ1-4
D: TRBD1

DNA: TGTGCCAGCTCACCCCTGATTAAGACAGGGAACTATGGCTACACCTTC
CDR3: CASSPLIKTGNYGYTF
V: TRBV18
size: .
J: TRBJ1-2
D: TRBD1

DNA: TGTGCCAGCAGCCCCTTGACAGAGGTCACCTTC
CDR3: CASSPLTEVTF
V: TRBV11-2
size: .
J: TRBJ1-2
D: .

DNA: TGTGCCAGCTCAGCTATTCGTGACGCAGGGCAGTTCTTC
CDR3: CASSAIRDAGQFF
V: TRBV18
size: once
J: TRBJ2-1
D: .

DNA: TGTGCCAGCAGTGGTCAGAGGGACACCATATATTTT
CDR3: CASSGQRDTIYF
V: TRBV28
size: .
J: TRBJ1-3
D: .

DNA: TGTGCCAGCAGCCCAACCGGGACTAGCGGGACGACGGGAAACACCGGGGAGCTGTTTTTT
CDR3: CASSPTGTSGTTGNTGELFF
V: TRBV7-3
size: .
J: TRBJ2-2
D: TRBD2

DNA: TGTGCCAGCAGCCAAGGGACAGCGGACAATGAGCAGTTCTTC
CDR3: CASSQGTADNEQFF
V: TRBV4-2
size: .
J: TRBJ2-1
D: .

DNA: TGTGCCAGCAGCCGGCGGTCCAGCGGGGAGCTGTTTTTT
CDR3: CASSRRSSGELFF
V: TRBV3-1/TRBV3-2
size: .
J: TRBJ2-2
D: .

DNA: TGCGCCAGCAGCCAAATAACGCCTAATTCCAGGGCCCAGTACTTC
CDR3: CASSQITPNSRAQYF
V: TRBV4-1
size: .
J: TRBJ2-5
D: .

DNA: TGTGCCAGCAGCTTAGCTATATCTGGTGAAAAACTGTTTTTT
CDR3: CASSLAISGEKLFF
V: TRBV11-2
size: .
J: TRBJ1-4
D: .

DNA: TGTGCCAGTAGTGCACGACAGGGGTTTAAGAACACTGAAGCTTTCTTT
CDR3: CASSARQGFKNTEAFF
V: TRBV19
size: .
J: TRBJ1-1
D: TRBD1

DNA: TGTGCCAGCAGCCAAGATTGGTCCGGGGCCCAGCATTTT
CDR3: CASSQDWSGAQHF
V: TRBV4-2
size: .
J: TRBJ1-5
D: .

DNA: TGTGCCAGTAGGGACAGGGGACTCCAGCCCCAGCATTTT
CDR3: CASRDRGLQPQHF
V: TRBV19
size: few
J: TRBJ1-5
D: TRBD1

DNA: TGTGCCAGCAGCCAAGAGTCCAGCGGGACCCCCTACGAGCAGTACTTC
CDR3: CASSQESSGTPYEQYF
V: TRBV14
size: .
J: TRBJ2-7
D: TRBD2

DNA: TGTGCCAGCAGCTTACTGTCCAACAGCGGTGGGCAGTATTTT
CDR3: CASSLLSNSGGQYF
V: TRBV11-1
size: .
J: TRBJ2-3
D: .

DNA: TGTGCCAGCAGCTTATCACGGGAAGAGACCCAGTACTTC
CDR3: CASSLSREETQYF
V: TRBV7-2
size: .
J: TRBJ2-5
D: .

DNA: TGTGCCACCAGCAGAGGCGGACAGGGCAATGAGCAGTTCTTC
CDR3: CATSRGGQGNEQFF
V: TRBV15
size: .
J: TRBJ2-1
D: TRBD1

DNA: TGTGCCAGCAGCTTAGCGCTTTACCCAGGGGAGACCCAGTACTTC
CDR3: CASSLALYPGETQYF
V: TRBV7-8
size: .
J: TRBJ2-5
D: .

DNA: TGCAGTGCTAGTATCCAGGGGGCATCCTACGAGCAGTACTTC
CDR3: CSASIQGASYEQYF
V: TRBV20-1
size: .
J: TRBJ2-7
D: TRBD1

DNA: TGCGCCAGCAGCGGGGGACAGACGGTCACTGAAGCTTTCTTT
CDR3: CASSGGQTVTEAFF
V: TRBV5-1
size: .
J: TRBJ1-1
D: TRBD1

DNA: TGTGCCAGCAGCCTTGGGGGGGGGACTGAAGCTTTCTTT
CDR3: CASSLGGGTEAFF
V: TRBV3-1/TRBV3-2
size: many
J: TRBJ1-1
D: .

DNA: TGTGCCAGCAGGGCAGACGGGGATCAGCCCCAGCATTTT
CDR3: CASRADGDQPQHF
V: TRBV6-5
size: .
J: TRBJ1-5
D: .

DNA: TGTGCCAGTAGTCCGGGGAGGTTTAGCGGGAGCGATGAGCAGTTCTTC
CDR3: CASSPGRFSGSDEQFF
V: TRBV19
size: .
J: TRBJ2-1
D: TRBD2

DNA: TGTGCCAGCAGTTTGTCCAGGGGGGAGGAGACCCAGTACTTC
CDR3: CASSLSRGEETQYF
V: TRBV27
size: .
J: TRBJ2-5
D: .

DNA: TGCGCCAGCAGCTTAGACGGGAATTCACCCCTCCACTTT
CDR3: CASSLDGNSPLHF
V: TRBV5-1
size: .
J: TRBJ1-6
D: .

DNA: TGTGCCAGCAGTTACAGGGGGCGCGATGGCTACACCTTC
CDR3: CASSYRGRDGYTF
V: TRBV6-5
size: .
J: TRBJ1-2
D: TRBD1

DNA: TGTGCCAGCAGTACGGGACACTCCTACGAGCAGTACTTC
CDR3: CASSTGHSYEQYF
V: TRBV6-2/TRBV6-3
size: .
J: TRBJ2-7
D: .

DNA: TGCGCCAGCAGCCCCCACCCGAGACGTGGGGAGGCCCCTACCCCTGAAGCTTTCTTT
CDR3: CASSPHPRRGEAPTPEAFF
V: TRBV5-1
size: .
J: TRBJ1-1
D: .

DNA: TGTGCCAGCAGCCAAGTGTTAGCGGGGGCAGGCAATGAGCAGTTCTTC
CDR3: CASSQVLAGAGNEQFF
V: TRBV3-1/TRBV3-2
size: .
J: TRBJ2-1
D: TRBD2

DNA: TGTGCCAGCAGCCGGGGGACCGGCAACGAGCAGTACTTC
CDR3: CASSRGTGNEQYF
V: TRBV12-3/TRBV12-4
size: once
J: TRBJ2-7
D: .

DNA: TGTGCCAGCAGCGTAGACGGGGGCAATGAGCAGTTCTTC
CDR3: CASSVDGGNEQFF
V: TRBV9
size: .
J: TRBJ2-1
D: .

DNA: TGTGCCATCCCAATCCCTACAGGGTATTACGAGCAGTACTTC
CDR3: CAIPIPTGYYEQYF
V: TRBV25-1
size: .
J: TRBJ2-7
D: .

DNA: TGTGCCAGCAGCCAACATGGGGGAACAGGGTTGGGTGTCACAGATACGCAGTATTTT
CDR3: CASSQHGGTGLGVTDTQYF
V: TRBV3-1/TRBV3-2
size: .
J: TRBJ2-3
D: .

DNA: TGCAGCGCCCGGACTTCCTGGGGCACAGATACGCAGTATTTT
CDR3: CSARTSWGTDTQYF
V: TRBV29-1
size: .
J: TRBJ2-3
D: .

DNA: TGTGCCAGCAGCGAAACCTTTTTCCGGGACAGGGGGAACTATGGCTACACCTTC
CDR3: CASSETFFRDRGNYGYTF
V: TRBV27
size: once
J: TRBJ1-2
D: TRBD1

DNA: TGTGCCAGCAGCTTTGGAACAGGGGGGAACGAGCAGTACTTC
CDR3: CASSFGTGGNEQYF
V: TRBV9
size: once
J: TRBJ2-7
D: TRBD1

DNA: TGTGCCAGCAGCTTAGGACGGGAGGTTCCCACTTGGACCGGGGAGCTGTTTTTT
CDR3: CASSLGREVPTWTGELFF
V: TRBV7-3
size: few
J: TRBJ2-2
D: TRBD2

DNA: TGTGCCAGCAGCCAAGACGGGGGGCCCTACAATGAGCAGTTCTTC
CDR3: CASSQDGGPYNEQFF
V: TRBV3-1/TRBV3-2
size: few
J: TRBJ2-1
D: .

DNA: TGTGCCAGCAGCACAGACAGGGGGCCGGGAGGAGATACGCAGTATTTT
CDR3: CASSTDRGPGGDTQYF
V: TRBV3-1/TRBV3-2
size: .
J: TRBJ2-3
D: TRBD1

DNA: TGCGCCGTCAACCGGGACAGGGCCCTTTTTAGCTCCTACGAGCAGTACTTC
CDR3: CAVNRDRALFSSYEQYF
V: TRBV10-2
size: .
J: TRBJ2-7
D: TRBD1